This TCR beta chain comes out of a study of Ad26.COV2.S vaccination and SARS-CoV-2 variants. Only in-frame clones appear in the TCRdb table, and some are missing; sequencing was by immunoSEQ multiplex PCR. The repertoire holds about 320,000 clones, with 85% as singletons. Treatment indicated: around 19 received Ad26.COV2.S at low or high dose, single or two shots; 5 received placebo; per-sample allocation not given. Sampling occurred on day 63 after the first vaccine or placebo injection. Donor was an adult aged 18-55 years in Boston. This clone was found once. CDR3 size: 12 residues. Trimming removed 2 bases at V and 4 bases at J, with 6 bases between. The V gene's germline CDR1 is MDHEN and CDR2 SYDVKM.

Here the sequenced sample was peripheral blood, taken in a trial of Ad26.COV2.S vaccine versus placebo. The chain employs TRBV28 and TRBJ2-7; D not certain. The sequence derives from a person between 18 and 65 years old who received the Ad26.COV2.S COVID-19 vaccine or a placebo. The CDR3 sequence: CASSLLGYEQYF. The CDR3 nucleotides are TGTGCCAGCAGTTTACTAGGATACGAGCAGTACTTC.